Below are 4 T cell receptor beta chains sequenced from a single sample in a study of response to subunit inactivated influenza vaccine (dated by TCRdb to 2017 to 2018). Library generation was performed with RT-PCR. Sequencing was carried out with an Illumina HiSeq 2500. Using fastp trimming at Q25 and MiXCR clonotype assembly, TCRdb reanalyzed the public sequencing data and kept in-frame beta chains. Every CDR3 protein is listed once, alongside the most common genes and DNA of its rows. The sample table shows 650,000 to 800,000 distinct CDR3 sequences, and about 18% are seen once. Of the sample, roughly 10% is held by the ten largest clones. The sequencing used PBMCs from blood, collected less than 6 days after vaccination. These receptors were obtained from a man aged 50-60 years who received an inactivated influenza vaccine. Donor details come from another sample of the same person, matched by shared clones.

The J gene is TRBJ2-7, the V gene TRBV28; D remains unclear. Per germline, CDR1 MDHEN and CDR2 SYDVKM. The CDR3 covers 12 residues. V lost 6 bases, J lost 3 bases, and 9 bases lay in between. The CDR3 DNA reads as TGTGCCAGCAGCGCAAAGGGCTACGAGCAGTACTTC. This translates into CASSAKGYEQYF. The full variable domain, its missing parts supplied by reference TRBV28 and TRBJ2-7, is DVKVTQSSRYLVKRTGEKVFLECVQDMDHENMFWYRQDPGLGLRLIYFSYDVKMKEKGDIPEGYSVSREKKERFSLILESASTNQTSMYLCASSAKGYEQYFGPGTRLTVT.

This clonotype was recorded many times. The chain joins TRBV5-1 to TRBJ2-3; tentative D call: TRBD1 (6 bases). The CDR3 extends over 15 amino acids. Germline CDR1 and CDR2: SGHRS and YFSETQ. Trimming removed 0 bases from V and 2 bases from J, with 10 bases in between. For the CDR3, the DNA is TGCGCCAGCAGCTTGGACAGGGAGTTCACAGATACGCAGTATTTT. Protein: CASSLDREFTDTQYF.

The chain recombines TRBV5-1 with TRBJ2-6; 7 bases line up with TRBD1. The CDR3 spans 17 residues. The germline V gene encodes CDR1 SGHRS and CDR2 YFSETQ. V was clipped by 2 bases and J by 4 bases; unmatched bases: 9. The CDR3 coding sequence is TGCGCCAGCAGCTTACAGGGGACCCCTGGGGGGGCCAACGTCCTGACTTTC. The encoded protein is CASSLQGTPGGANVLTF.

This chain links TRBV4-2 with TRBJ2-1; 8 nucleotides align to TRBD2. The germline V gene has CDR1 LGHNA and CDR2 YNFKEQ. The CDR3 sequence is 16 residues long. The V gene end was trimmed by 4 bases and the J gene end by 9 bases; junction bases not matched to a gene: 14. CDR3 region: CASSPGTRTGQSEQFF. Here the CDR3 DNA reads TGTGCCAGCAGCCCGGGGACTAGAACGGGGCAGAGTGAGCAGTTCTTC.